This T cell receptor (beta chain) was documented in a study of T cells in Graves' hyperthyroidism and ophthalmopathy. Each 10 ml fresh peripheral blood draw supplied the PBMCs. The CDR3 regions of TCR beta were amplified from RNA transcripts. HTBI primers drove first-round RT-PCR of the TCR CDR3. TCRdb re-derived calls from the multiplex PCR reads in MiXCR, one entry per CDR3 protein. This table has about 640,000 distinct CDR3 sequences, under 25% appearing once. This CDR3 spans 16 amino acids. Germline assignment: CDR1 SGHRS and CDR2 YFSETQ. V lost 0 bases and J lost 0; bases outside the gene matches: 4.

Sequenced sample: blood. The chain joins TRBV5-1 to TRBJ2-7, with TRBD2 matching over 9 bases. The source is a man aged 25-45 years with Graves' ophthalmopathy. DNA of the CDR3: TGCGCCAGCAGCTTGGTTGCTAGCGGGATCTCCTACGAGCAGTACTTC. It specifies CASSLVASGISYEQYF.